The 31 T cell receptor beta chains below come from one sample, sequenced in a study of blood T cell repertoires in COVID-19. Libraries were prepared by immunoSEQ multiplex PCR; TCRdb keeps only in-frame clonotypes and omits some of them. The sample lists about 140,000 clones, 70% to 90% occurring once. Input material: peripheral blood. The receptors shown here come from a human donor in a cohort sampled during active COVID-19.

The gene calls are TRBV14 and TRBJ2-7; maybe TRBD2 (5 bases). There are 13 residues in the CDR3. Per the germline V gene, CDR1 is SGHDN and CDR2 is FVKESK. The V gene lost 1 base and the J gene lost 5 bases, with 9 bases spanning the gap. In DNA, the CDR3 is TGTGCCAGCAGCCAAGGGCGGGTAGACGAGCAGTACTTC. This sequence encodes CASSQGRVDEQYF.

CDR3: CASRGRGGKDNEQFF. CDR3 in DNA: TGTGCCAGCAGGGGGAGAGGCGGGAAGGACAATGAGCAGTTCTTC. The chain is built from TRBV3-1 (or the pseudogene TRBV3-2) and TRBJ2-1, with a weak D call TRBD2 (6 bases). The V end lost 6 bases, the J end lost 5 bases, and 17 bases lay between the germline ends. This CDR3 is built from 15 residues. CDR1 and CDR2 from the germline V gene are LGHDT and YNNKEL (reference sequence).

The chain is built from TRBV4-3 and TRBJ2-7; the match to TRBD2 covers 11 bases. The CDR3 covers 16 residues. The junction had 8 bases not matched to a gene; V was cut back by 0 bases and J by 7 bases. The germline CDR1 and CDR2 sequences are LGHNA and YSLEER. CDR3: CASSQEVLAGAREQYF. CDR3 nucleotide sequence: TGCGCCAGCAGCCAAGAAGTACTAGCGGGGGCCCGGGAGCAGTACTTC.

V and J are TRBV6-2 or TRBV6-3 and TRBJ2-7; 10 nucleotides align to TRBD2. CDR1 and CDR2 from the germline V gene are MNHEY and SVGEGT. V dropped 6 bases and J dropped 6; count of bases not matched to a gene: 17. The CDR3 runs 17 residues. The CDR3 region is CASSSGLAGALRLEQYF. Written as DNA, the CDR3 is TGTGCCAGCAGCAGTGGGCTAGCGGGGGCCCTTCGGCTCGAGCAGTACTTC.

The V gene is TRBV21-1, the J gene TRBJ1-3. TRBV21-1 is a pseudogene. The CDR3 sequence is 15 residues long. CDR3: CASSKGGGTGNTIYF. CDR3 bases: TGTGCCAGCAGCAAGGGAGGAGGCACTGGAAACACCATATATTTT.

The genes are TRBV4-1 and TRBJ1-6, with 7 bases lining up with TRBD1. This CDR3 contains 16 residues. The V gene end was trimmed by 0 bases and the J gene end by 6 bases; junction bases not matched to a gene: 5. Germline-derived CDR1 and CDR2 are MGHRA and YSYEKL. CDR3 nucleotides: TGCGCCAGCAGCCAAGATCGGGACAGAATTAATTCACCCCTCCACTTT. The encoded protein is CASSQDRDRINSPLHF.

The chain combines TRBV3-1 (or the pseudogene TRBV3-2) with TRBJ2-1; TRBD2 is a possible D gene (7 bases). CDR3 length: 15 residues. V lost 7 bases to trimming and J lost 4 bases, with 17 bases between them. In germline, CDR1 is LGHDT, CDR2 YNNKEL (reference sequence). DNA of the CDR3: TGTGCCAGCAAGTCGGGGGGCCGGAAATACAATGAGCAGTTCTTC. Protein sequence: CASKSGGRKYNEQFF.

V gene TRBV7-3 combines with J gene TRBJ2-3; 10 positions agree with TRBD2. The CDR3 covers 18 residues. V shed 5 bases, J shed 1 base, and the junction held 12 bases outside the gene matches. The germline gives CDR1 SGHTA, CDR2 FQGTGA. This CDR3 is CASSRLAGGMIGTDTQYF. The CDR3 bases are TGTGCCAGCAGCCGACTAGCGGGTGGGATGATTGGCACAGATACGCAGTATTTT.

V gene TRBV28 combines with J gene TRBJ1-2; perhaps TRBD1 as D (5 bases). Germline V gives CDR1 MDHEN, CDR2 SYDVKM. The CDR3 contains 12 residues. Trimming took 11 bases from V and 0 from J, leaving 10 bases between them. CDR3 loop: CAGAATNYGYTF. The DNA for the CDR3 is TGTGCCGGGGCAGCTACTAACTATGGCTACACCTTC.

The chain links TRBV28 to TRBJ1-3, with 9 bases identical to TRBD1. The V gene's germline CDR1 is MDHEN and CDR2 SYDVKM. Unmatched junction bases numbered 14, after V lost 10 bases and J lost 4 bases. The CDR3 spans 16 residues. The DNA of the CDR3 is TGTGCCACCACAAACTCAGGGGGACAGGGAGGAAACACCATATATTTT. It translates to CATTNSGGQGGNTIYF.

V usage is TRBV15 and J usage is TRBJ1-5; unclear D gene. Per the germline V gene, CDR1 is LNHNV and CDR2 is YYDKDF (reference sequence). The CDR3 spans 13 residues. Trimming took off 5 bases at V and 1 base at J, with 6 bases between the two ends. The chain's CDR3 is CATSGGSNQPQHF. The CDR3 nucleotides are TGTGCCACCAGCGGCGGCAGCAATCAGCCCCAGCATTTT.

This chain links TRBV10-3 with TRBJ2-7; 10 positions match TRBD2. The V gene's germline CDR1 is ENHRY and CDR2 SYGVKD. Losses at the gene ends were 3 bases for V and 7 bases for J; bases not matched to a gene: 6. The CDR3 sequence is 14 residues long. CDR3 in amino acids: CAISELAGTREQYF. CDR3 DNA: TGTGCCATCAGTGAACTAGCGGGGACCCGAGAGCAGTACTTC.

The CDR3 region is CASSQGSGGLQETQYF. CDR3 nucleotides: TGTGCCAGCTCACAGGGTAGCGGGGGCCTCCAAGAGACCCAGTACTTC. The rearrangement uses TRBV18 and TRBJ2-5; 9 nucleotides agree with TRBD2. CDR1 and CDR2 from the germline V gene are KGHSH and LQKENI. The V gene end was trimmed by 4 bases and the J gene end by 1 base; junction bases not matched to a gene: 7. This CDR3 spans 16 amino acids. The variable domain in full, completed from reference TRBV18 and TRBJ2-5, reads NAGVMQNPRHLVRRRGQEARLRCSPMKGHSHVYWYRQLPEEGLKFMVYLQKENIIDESGMPKERFSAEFPKEGPSILRIQQVVRGDSAAYFCASSQGSGGLQETQYFGPGTRLLVL.

This chain's CDR3 is CASSRDRVQETQYF. The CDR3 DNA is TGTGCCAGCAGCCGAGACAGGGTGCAAGAGACCCAGTACTTC. V gene TRBV28 combines with J gene TRBJ2-5; 7 positions agree with TRBD1. V trimming: 6 bases; J trimming: 2 bases; junction bases outside the gene matches: 6. Germline V gene data show CDR1 as MDHEN and CDR2 as SYDVKM. The CDR3 has 14 amino acids.

This chain joins TRBV5-1 and TRBJ2-1, with D uncertain. V was pared by 4 bases and J by 4 bases, with 9 bases between. Germline values: CDR1 SGHRS, CDR2 YFSETQ. This CDR3 spans 13 amino acids. CDR3 nucleotide sequence: TGCGCCAGCAGCAGCACAGTGTACAATGAGCAGTTCTTC. Its protein is CASSSTVYNEQFF.

This clone was counted once. The gene calls are TRBV28 and TRBJ2-1; 8 nucleotides agree with TRBD2. There are 16 residues in the CDR3. V lost 5 bases and J lost 0; bases outside the gene matches: 6. From germline, CDR1 is MDHEN and CDR2 SYDVKM. The CDR3 coding sequence is TGTGCCAGCAGTGAGGTCCGGGGGGGCTCCTACAATGAGCAGTTCTTC. Translated: CASSEVRGGSYNEQFF.

In this sample, this clone turned up a few times. The chain combines TRBV6-2 or TRBV6-3 with TRBJ2-7; 7 bases are shared with TRBD1. V lost 4 bases to trimming and J lost 2 bases; unmatched junction nucleotides: 11. The CDR3 sequence is 16 residues long. The germline CDR1 and CDR2 sequences are MNHEY and SVGEGT. The CDR3 loop is CASSSTPDRRPYEQYF. The CDR3 DNA is TGTGCCAGCAGTTCCACGCCGGACAGGAGACCCTACGAGCAGTACTTC.

The V call is TRBV10-3, the J call TRBJ1-6; 9 bases are a match to TRBD1. Germline V gives CDR1 ENHRY, CDR2 SYGVKD. The CDR3 has 14 residues. V lost 6 bases to trimming and J lost 14 bases; unmatched junction nucleotides: 11. CDR3 nucleotides: TGTGCCATCAGAGCCGGGACAGGGAATGAGACCCTCCACTTT. Translation: CAIRAGTGNETLHF.

This chain uses TRBV5-4 with TRBJ2-1, with 12 bases lining up with TRBD2. Trimming took 4 bases from V and 3 from J; bases not matched to a gene: 17. The length of the CDR3 is 20 residues. The germline V gene encodes CDR1 SGHNT and CDR2 YYREEE (reference sequence). CDR3 amino acids: CASSPPGGASGGAVYNEQFF. As DNA, the CDR3 is TGTGCCAGCAGCCCGCCCGGTGGGGCTAGCGGGGGGGCAGTCTACAATGAGCAGTTCTTC.

The J gene is TRBJ1-1, the V gene TRBV21-1. TRBV21-1 corresponds to a pseudogene. The CDR3 is 18 residues long. This chain's CDR3 is CASSSRTVDGGFITEAFF. CDR3 in DNA: TGTGCCAGCAGCTCCCGGACCGTAGACGGGGGTTTTATCACTGAAGCTTTCTTT.

The chain is built from TRBV6-6 and TRBJ1-5, with TRBD1 matching 7 bases. Germline V lookup: CDR1 MNHNY, CDR2 SVGAGI (reference sequence). The CDR3 is 15 amino acids. After removal of 4 bases from V and 2 bases from J, the junction contained 5 bases not matched to a gene. CDR3 bases: TGTGCCAGCAGTTCGACAGGGAGGCGCAATCAGCCCCAGCATTTT. Its protein product is CASSSTGRRNQPQHF.

The rearrangement links TRBV11-2 to TRBJ2-7, with a weak D call TRBD1 (5 bases). This CDR3 is built from 14 residues. Germline V gives CDR1 SGHAT, CDR2 FQNNGV. V lost 5 bases and J lost 2, with 13 bases in between. Written as DNA, the CDR3 is TGTGCCAGCAGCGAGAGGTCAGGGACCTACGAGCAGTACTTC. It yields the protein CASSERSGTYEQYF.

This clone has only one observation. The V call is TRBV7-2, the J call TRBJ1-4, with a weak D call TRBD1 (5 bases). Trimming took 5 bases from V and 7 from J, leaving 17 bases between them. The CDR3 consists of 15 residues. The germline V gene has CDR1 SGHTA and CDR2 FQGNSA. Here the CDR3 DNA reads TGTGCCAGCAGCGTCGACGGGGGTTGGAGTGAAAAACTGTTTTTT. Protein sequence: CASSVDGGWSEKLFF.

The rearrangement uses TRBV10-3 and TRBJ1-4; TRBD1 might be the D (6 bases). The CDR3 length is 15 residues. Between the trimmed V and J ends, which lost 2 bases and 6 bases, there was a span of 13 bases. Germline assignment: CDR1 ENHRY and CDR2 SYGVKD. CDR3 DNA sequence: TGTGCCATCAGTGAGGGCGGGGGCGCGGATGAAAAACTGTTTTTT. Protein product: CAISEGGGADEKLFF.

This sequence joins TRBV7-2 and TRBJ2-3, with a tentative D call TRBD2 (6 bases). The CDR3 totals 15 residues. Germline V gene data show CDR1 as SGHTA and CDR2 as FQGNSA. V was cut by 5 bases and J by 2 bases, with 14 bases left in between. This CDR3 is CASSLGTGYTDTQYF. CDR3 sequence (DNA): TGTGCCAGCAGCCTCGGGACTGGTTACACAGATACGCAGTATTTT. Full variable domain (remainder filled in from reference TRBV7-2 and TRBJ2-3): GAGVSQSPSNKVTEKGKDVELRCDPISGHTALYWYRQSLGQGLEFLIYFQGNSAPDKSGLPSDRFSAERTGGSVSTLTIQRTQQEDSAVYLCASSLGTGYTDTQYFGPGTRLTVL.

This clone occurred a few times. The chain joins TRBV21-1 to TRBJ2-7; the listed D gene, TRBD2, was not tested against the DNA. TRBV21-1 is designated a pseudogene. This CDR3 is 18 amino acids long. The CDR3 bases are TGTGCCAGCAGCAAAGAGGCTAGCGGGGGACCCAGCGCCTACGAGCAGTACTTC. As protein: CASSKEASGGPSAYEQYF.

The rearrangement joins TRBV7-7 to TRBJ2-5; 8 bases are shared with TRBD2. The CDR3 extends over 14 amino acids. CDR1 SSHAT and CDR2 FNYEAQ come from the germline V gene (reference sequence). The trim removed 5 bases at V and 2 bases at J, leaving 4 bases unmatched. CDR3 nucleotide sequence: TGTGCCAGCAGCCCTGAGCGGGGGCAAGAGACCCAGTACTTC. Translating it yields CASSPERGQETQYF.

Only one count was recorded for this clone. The chain combines TRBV5-1 with TRBJ2-7; 7 bases line up with TRBD2. The CDR3 runs 16 residues. CDR1 SGHRS and CDR2 YFSETQ come from the germline V gene. J was trimmed by 2 bases and V by 2 bases; bases with no gene match: 10. The CDR3 is CASSFTSGAQPYEQYF. CDR3 DNA sequence: TGCGCCAGCAGCTTTACCAGCGGGGCCCAACCCTACGAGCAGTACTTC.

As DNA, the CDR3 is TGTGCCAGCAGGCCGGGACAGGGGGGTTACGAGCAGTACTTC. It translates to CASRPGQGGYEQYF. The rearrangement links TRBV6-6 to TRBJ2-7; 11 bases are a match to TRBD1. V gave up 6 bases and J gave up 4 bases; unmatched junction bases: 5. The germline V gene has CDR1 MNHNY and CDR2 SVGAGI (reference sequence). The CDR3 is 14 amino acids.

This sequence joins TRBV30 and TRBJ1-2; tentative D call: TRBD1 (5 bases). The V gene's germline CDR1 is GTSNPN and CDR2 SVGIG (reference sequence). The germline V and J ends were trimmed by 0 bases and 4 bases, with 15 bases remaining between them. The CDR3 totals 15 residues. CDR3 region: CAWSVGRGFRYGYTF. As DNA, the CDR3 is TGTGCCTGGAGTGTTGGGAGGGGATTCCGCTATGGCTACACCTTC.

This clone was observed at least ten times. V usage is TRBV19 and J usage is TRBJ1-2; 10 positions agree with TRBD1. CDR3 length: 15 amino acids. Germline trimming cut 6 bases from V and 4 bases from J; bases unmatched to any gene: 8. Germline values: CDR1 LNHDA, CDR2 SQIVND (reference sequence). For the CDR3, the DNA is TGTGCCAGTAGACCCTCGGGACAGGGGAGCTATGGCTACACCTTC. Protein product: CASRPSGQGSYGYTF.